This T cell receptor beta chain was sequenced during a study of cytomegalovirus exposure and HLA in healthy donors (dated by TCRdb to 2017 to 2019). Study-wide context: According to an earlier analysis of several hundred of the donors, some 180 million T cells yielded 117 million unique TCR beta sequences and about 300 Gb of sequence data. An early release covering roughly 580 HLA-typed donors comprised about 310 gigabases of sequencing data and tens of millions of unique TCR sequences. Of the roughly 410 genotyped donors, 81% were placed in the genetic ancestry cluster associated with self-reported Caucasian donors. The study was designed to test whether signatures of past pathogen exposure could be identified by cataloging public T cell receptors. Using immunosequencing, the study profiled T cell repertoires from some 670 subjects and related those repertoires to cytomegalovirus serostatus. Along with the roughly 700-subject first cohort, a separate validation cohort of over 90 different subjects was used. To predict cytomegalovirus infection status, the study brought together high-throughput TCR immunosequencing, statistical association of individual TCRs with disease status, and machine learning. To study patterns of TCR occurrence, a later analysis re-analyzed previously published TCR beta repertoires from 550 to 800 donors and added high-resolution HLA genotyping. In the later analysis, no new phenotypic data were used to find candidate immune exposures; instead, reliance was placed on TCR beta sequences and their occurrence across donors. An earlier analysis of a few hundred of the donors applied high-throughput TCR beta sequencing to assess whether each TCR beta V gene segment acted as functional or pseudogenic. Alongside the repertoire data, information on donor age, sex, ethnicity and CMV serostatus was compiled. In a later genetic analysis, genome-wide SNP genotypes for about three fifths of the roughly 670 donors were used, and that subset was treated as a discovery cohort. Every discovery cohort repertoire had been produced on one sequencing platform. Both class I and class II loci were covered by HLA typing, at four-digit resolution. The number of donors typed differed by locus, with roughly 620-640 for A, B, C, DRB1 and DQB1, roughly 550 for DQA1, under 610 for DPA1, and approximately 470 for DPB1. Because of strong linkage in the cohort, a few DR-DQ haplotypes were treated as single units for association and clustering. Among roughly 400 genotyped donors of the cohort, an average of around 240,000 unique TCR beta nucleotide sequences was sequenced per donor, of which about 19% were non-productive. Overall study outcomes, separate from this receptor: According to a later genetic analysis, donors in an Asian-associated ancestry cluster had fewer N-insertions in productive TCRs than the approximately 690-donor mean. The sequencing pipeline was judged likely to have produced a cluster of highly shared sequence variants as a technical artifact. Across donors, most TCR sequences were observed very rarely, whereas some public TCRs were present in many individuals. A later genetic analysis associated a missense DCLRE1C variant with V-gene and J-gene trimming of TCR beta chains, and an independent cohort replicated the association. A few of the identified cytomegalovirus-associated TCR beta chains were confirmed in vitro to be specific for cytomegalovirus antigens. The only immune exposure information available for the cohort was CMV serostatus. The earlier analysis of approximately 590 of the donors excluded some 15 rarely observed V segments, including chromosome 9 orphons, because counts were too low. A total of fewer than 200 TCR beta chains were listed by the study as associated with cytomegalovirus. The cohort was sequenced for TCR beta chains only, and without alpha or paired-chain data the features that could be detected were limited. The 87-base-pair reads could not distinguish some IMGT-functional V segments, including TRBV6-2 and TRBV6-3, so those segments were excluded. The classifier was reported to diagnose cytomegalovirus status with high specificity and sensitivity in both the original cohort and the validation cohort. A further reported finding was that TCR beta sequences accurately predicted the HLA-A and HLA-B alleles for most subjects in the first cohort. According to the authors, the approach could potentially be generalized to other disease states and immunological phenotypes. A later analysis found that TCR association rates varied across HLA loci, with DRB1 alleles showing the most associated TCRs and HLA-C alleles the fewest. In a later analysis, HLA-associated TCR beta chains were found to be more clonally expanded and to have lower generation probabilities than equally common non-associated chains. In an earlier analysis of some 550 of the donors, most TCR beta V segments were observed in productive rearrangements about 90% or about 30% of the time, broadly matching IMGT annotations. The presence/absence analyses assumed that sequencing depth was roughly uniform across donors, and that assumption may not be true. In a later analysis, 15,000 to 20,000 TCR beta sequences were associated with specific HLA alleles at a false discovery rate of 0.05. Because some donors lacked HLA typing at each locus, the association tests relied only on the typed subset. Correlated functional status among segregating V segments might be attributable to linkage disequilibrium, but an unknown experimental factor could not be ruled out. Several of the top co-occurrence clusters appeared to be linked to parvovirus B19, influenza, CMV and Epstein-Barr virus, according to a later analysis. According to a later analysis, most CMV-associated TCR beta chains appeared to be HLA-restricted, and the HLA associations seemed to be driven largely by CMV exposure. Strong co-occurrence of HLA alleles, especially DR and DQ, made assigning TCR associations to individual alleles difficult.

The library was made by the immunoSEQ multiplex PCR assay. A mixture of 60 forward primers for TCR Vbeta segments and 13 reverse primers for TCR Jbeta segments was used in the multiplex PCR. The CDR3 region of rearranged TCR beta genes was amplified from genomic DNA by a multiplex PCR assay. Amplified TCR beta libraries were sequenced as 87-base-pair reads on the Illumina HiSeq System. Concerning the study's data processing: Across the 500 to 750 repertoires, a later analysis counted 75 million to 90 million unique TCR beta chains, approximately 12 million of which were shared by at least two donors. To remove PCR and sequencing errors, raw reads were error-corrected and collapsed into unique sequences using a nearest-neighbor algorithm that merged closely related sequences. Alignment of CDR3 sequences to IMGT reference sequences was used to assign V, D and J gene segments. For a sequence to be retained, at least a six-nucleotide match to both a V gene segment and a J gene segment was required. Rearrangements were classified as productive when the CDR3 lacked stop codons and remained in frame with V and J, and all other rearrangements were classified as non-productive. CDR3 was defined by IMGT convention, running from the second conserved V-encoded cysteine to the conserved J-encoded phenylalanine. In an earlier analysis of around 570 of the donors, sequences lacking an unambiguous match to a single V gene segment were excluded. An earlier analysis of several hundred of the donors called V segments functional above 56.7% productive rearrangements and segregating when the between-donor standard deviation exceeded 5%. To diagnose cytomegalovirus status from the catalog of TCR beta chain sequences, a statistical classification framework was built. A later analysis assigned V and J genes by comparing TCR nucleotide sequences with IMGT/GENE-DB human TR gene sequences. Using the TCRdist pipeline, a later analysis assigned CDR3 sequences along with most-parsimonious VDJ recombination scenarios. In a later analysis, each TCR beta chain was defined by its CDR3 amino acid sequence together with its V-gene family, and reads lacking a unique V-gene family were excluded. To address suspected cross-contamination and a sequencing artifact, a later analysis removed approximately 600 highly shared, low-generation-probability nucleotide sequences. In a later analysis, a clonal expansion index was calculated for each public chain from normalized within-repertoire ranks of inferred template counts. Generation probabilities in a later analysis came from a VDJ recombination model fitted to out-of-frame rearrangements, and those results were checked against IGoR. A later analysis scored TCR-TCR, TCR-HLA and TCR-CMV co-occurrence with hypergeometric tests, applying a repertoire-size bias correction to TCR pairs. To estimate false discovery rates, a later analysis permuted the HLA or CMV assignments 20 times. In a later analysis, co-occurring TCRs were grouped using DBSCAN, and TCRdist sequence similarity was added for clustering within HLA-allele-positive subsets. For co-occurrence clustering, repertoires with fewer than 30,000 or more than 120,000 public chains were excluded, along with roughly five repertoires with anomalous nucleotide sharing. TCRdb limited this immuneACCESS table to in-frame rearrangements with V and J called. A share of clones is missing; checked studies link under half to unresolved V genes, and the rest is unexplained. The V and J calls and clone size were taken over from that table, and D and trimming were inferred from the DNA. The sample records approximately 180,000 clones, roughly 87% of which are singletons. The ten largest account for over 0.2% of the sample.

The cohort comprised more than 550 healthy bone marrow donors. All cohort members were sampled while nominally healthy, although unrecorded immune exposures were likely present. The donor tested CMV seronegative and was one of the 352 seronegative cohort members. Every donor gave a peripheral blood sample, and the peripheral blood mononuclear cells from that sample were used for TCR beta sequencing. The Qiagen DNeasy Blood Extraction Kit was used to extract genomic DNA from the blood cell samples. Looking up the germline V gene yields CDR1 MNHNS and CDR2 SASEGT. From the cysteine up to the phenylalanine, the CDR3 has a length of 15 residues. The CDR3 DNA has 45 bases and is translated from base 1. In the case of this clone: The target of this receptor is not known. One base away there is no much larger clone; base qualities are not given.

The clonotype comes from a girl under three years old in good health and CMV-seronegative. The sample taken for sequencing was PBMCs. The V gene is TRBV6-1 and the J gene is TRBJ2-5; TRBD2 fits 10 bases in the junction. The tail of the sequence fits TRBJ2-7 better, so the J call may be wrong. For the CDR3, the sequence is CASSTSGVTYYEQYF. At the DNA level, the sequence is TGTGCCAGCAGTACTAGCGGGGTAACTTACTACGAGCAGTACTTC.